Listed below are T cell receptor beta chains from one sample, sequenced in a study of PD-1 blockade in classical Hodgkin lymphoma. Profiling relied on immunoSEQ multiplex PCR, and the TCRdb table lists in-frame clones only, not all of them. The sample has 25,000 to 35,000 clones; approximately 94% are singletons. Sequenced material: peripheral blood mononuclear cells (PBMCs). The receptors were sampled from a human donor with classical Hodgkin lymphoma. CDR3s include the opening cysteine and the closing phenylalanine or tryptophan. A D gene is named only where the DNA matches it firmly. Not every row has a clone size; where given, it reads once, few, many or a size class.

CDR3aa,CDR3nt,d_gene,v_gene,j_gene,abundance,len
CASSNRNEQFF,TGTGCCAGCAGTAACAGAAATGAGCAGTTCTTC,NA,TRBV6-1,TRBJ2-1,NA,11
CASGPRTGYEQYF,TGTGCCAGCGGGCCTAGGACAGGGTACGAGCAGTACTTC,TRBD1,TRBV19,TRBJ2-7,NA,13
CASSSSSLPYEQYF,TGCGCCAGCAGCTCCTCTAGCCTTCCCTACGAGCAGTACTTC,NA,TRBV5-1,TRBJ2-7,once,14
CASSLGRDRRETQYF,TGTGCCAGCAGCTTAGGCCGGGACAGGCGGGAGACCCAGTACTTC,TRBD1,TRBV11-1,TRBJ2-5,NA,15
CASSLAGTYGYTF,TGCGCCAGCAGCTTGGCCGGGACCTATGGCTACACCTTC,NA,TRBV5-1,TRBJ1-2,NA,13
CASRLAGPRGYYNEQFF,TGCGCCAGCCGGCTGGCGGGACCACGGGGGTACTACAATGAGCAGTTCTTC,NA,TRBV5-1,TRBJ2-1,few,17
CASSLSVRTGNTIYF,TGTGCCAGTAGTCTCAGCGTGAGGACGGGAAACACCATATATTTT,NA,TRBV19,TRBJ1-3,NA,15
CAISDVSGGANEQFF,TGTGCCATCAGTGATGTGAGCGGGGGGGCAAATGAGCAGTTCTTC,TRBD2,TRBV10-3,TRBJ2-1,NA,15
CASPRASSVYNQPQHF,TGCGCCAGCCCGCGGGCCTCTAGTGTGTACAATCAGCCCCAGCATTTT,NA,TRBV5-1,TRBJ1-5,NA,16
CASSLAGQPYEQYF,TGCGCCAGCAGCTTGGCGGGACAGCCCTACGAGCAGTACTTC,TRBD1,TRBV5-1,TRBJ2-7,NA,14
CASSFGLIGSGNTIYF,TGCGCCAGCAGCTTCGGATTAATTGGATCTGGAAACACCATATATTTT,NA,TRBV5-1,TRBJ1-3,NA,16
CASSEGLGRDEQYF,TGTGCCAGCAGTGAGGGCCTCGGCCGGGACGAGCAGTACTTC,NA,TRBV2,TRBJ2-7,NA,14
CASSLQGGQNNEQFF,TGTGCCAGCAGCTTACAAGGGGGACAGAACAATGAGCAGTTCTTC,TRBD1,TRBV7-9,TRBJ2-1,NA,15
CASSPYGQASNEKLFF,TGTGCCAGCAGCCCATATGGACAGGCCTCTAATGAAAAACTGTTTTTT,TRBD1,TRBV27,TRBJ1-4,NA,16
CASSSQEDQPQHF,TGTGCCAGCAGTTCCCAGGAGGATCAGCCCCAGCATTTT,NA,TRBV2,TRBJ1-5,few,13
CASSFSGPRDEQFF,TGTGCCAGCAGTTTCAGCGGGCCGAGGGATGAGCAGTTCTTC,NA,TRBV28,TRBJ2-1,NA,14
CASSPRSQGGTGELFF,TGTGCCAGCAGCCCCCGTTCGCAGGGGGGTACCGGGGAGCTGTTTTTT,NA,TRBV9,TRBJ2-2,NA,16
CASSRRRGAGAYEQYF,TGTGCCAGTAGTAGGAGGAGGGGCGCGGGTGCCTACGAGCAGTACTTC,NA,TRBV19,TRBJ2-7,once,16
CASSRTGTGSDEQYF,TGTGCCAGCAGCAGAACCGGGACAGGGTCCGACGAGCAGTACTTC,TRBD1,TRBV7-9,TRBJ2-7,NA,15
CASSVGGSSYNSPLHF,TGTGCCAGCAGTGTGGGCGGAAGCTCCTATAATTCACCCCTCCACTTT,NA,TRBV2,TRBJ1-6,NA,16
CASSSSGTGNTEAFF,TGTGCCAGCAGCTCTTCCGGGACAGGGAACACTGAAGCTTTCTTT,TRBD1,TRBV5-4,TRBJ1-1,NA,15
CASSGGTGRSYGYTF,TGTGCCAGCAGCGGAGGGACAGGTCGGAGTTATGGCTACACCTTC,TRBD1,TRBV5-4,TRBJ1-2,NA,15
CASSLNPLDTEAFF,TGCGCCAGCAGCTTGAATCCCCTAGACACTGAAGCTTTCTTT,NA,TRBV5-1,TRBJ1-1,NA,14
CASSPFLTGIETQYF,TGTGCCAGCAGTCCCTTCCTTACAGGGATAGAGACCCAGTACTTC,NA,TRBV27,TRBJ2-5,NA,15
CASSFQGGEQFF,TGTGCCAGCAGCTTCCAGGGAGGGGAGCAGTTCTTC,TRBD2,TRBV5-4,TRBJ2-1,NA,12
CASSLVLLPALTERNTIYF,TGTGCCAGCAGCTTAGTACTGTTACCTGCACTCACGGAAAGAAACACCATATATTTT,NA,TRBV7-2,TRBJ1-3,NA,19
CASSNPGSPETQYF,TGTGCCAGCAGCAACCCGGGATCCCCGGAGACCCAGTACTTC,NA,TRBV11-3,TRBJ2-5,NA,14
CASRGPAGGNSEQYF,TGTGCCAGCAGAGGCCCAGCGGGAGGTAACAGCGAGCAGTACTTC,TRBD2,TRBV7-9,TRBJ2-7,NA,15
CASSPTSGPYNEQFF,TGTGCCAGCAGCCCGACTAGCGGACCCTACAATGAGCAGTTCTTC,TRBD2,TRBV5-4,TRBJ2-1,NA,15
CASSIRAITDTQYF,TGTGCCAGTAGTATACGGGCTATCACAGATACGCAGTATTTT,NA,TRBV19,TRBJ2-3,NA,14
CASSAQGASYEQYF,TGCGCCAGCAGCGCACAGGGGGCGTCCTACGAGCAGTACTTC,TRBD1,TRBV5-1,TRBJ2-7,NA,14
CASSQLQGNTIYF,TGCGCCAGCAGCCAGTTACAGGGAAACACCATATATTTT,NA,TRBV4-1,TRBJ1-3,NA,13
CAWRYNGYTGELFF,TGTGCCTGGAGATATAACGGATACACCGGGGAGCTGTTTTTT,NA,TRBV30,TRBJ2-2,NA,14